The rows below give T cell receptor beta chains drawn from one sample of a study of OX40 agonist ivuxolimab in advanced cancers. Data came from immunoSEQ multiplex PCR; TCRdb stores just in-frame clones and leaves some out. The sample consists of about 26,000 clones, roughly four fifths of them appearing once. Sample: CD4+ or CD8+ T cells sorted from blood, taken in a trial of the OX40 agonist ivuxolimab. All receptors derive from an adult with an advanced solid tumor such as melanoma, head and neck, liver or kidney cancer. The conserved cysteine and the conserved F or W are not part of the CDR3 here. The D gene is left open where the match is weak.

j_call v_call d_call cdr3_aa
TRBJ2-1 TRBV4-1 - ASSLQVISYNEQF
TRBJ2-1 TRBV5-1 TRBD1 ASSHGQGAYNEQF
TRBJ1-1 TRBV5-6 - ASSFWMNTEAF
TRBJ2-5 TRBV7-3 TRBD2 ASSWGTSGPQETQY
TRBJ2-3 TRBV7-8 - ASSFWTETSTDTQY
TRBJ2-2 TRBV4-2 TRBD2 ASSRFSGGDTGELF
TRBJ1-6 TRBV11-2 - ASSPSDNSPLH
TRBJ1-1 TRBV11-2 - ASSLEGRGGLRNTEAF
TRBJ1-1 TRBV19 - ASSWGNMNTEAF
TRBJ2-2 TRBV11-1 TRBD2 ASSPRPGGWNTGELF
TRBJ2-3 TRBV4-1 TRBD1 ASSQAGTGSADTQY
TRBJ1-1 TRBV30 - AWEVGNTEAF
TRBJ1-2 TRBV5-1 - ASSLAGGEGYT
TRBJ1-2 TRBV5-6 TRBD1 ASSFGTGGAPYGYT
TRBJ1-1 TRBV6-1 - ASSEAGRPQKAF
TRBJ1-4 TRBV7-7 TRBD1 ASSPPTGEGEKLF
TRBJ1-5 TRBV7-2 TRBD1 ASSLVGTGNQPQH
TRBJ1-2 TRBV6-6 - ASTSPGRSPNGYT
TRBJ1-5 TRBV28 TRBD1 ASQGGLEPQH
TRBJ2-3 TRBV7-9 TRBD2 ASSTRLAPDTQY
TRBJ1-1 TRBV6-5 TRBD1 ASSYAGGGYTEAF
TRBJ2-7 TRBV11-2 - ASSLDRQDYEQY
TRBJ2-1 TRBV7-2 - ASSLGAGRNEQF
TRBJ2-1 TRBV7-3 - ASSFSGSSYNEQF
TRBJ2-1 TRBV7-3 - ASSPGGGPVHEQF
TRBJ1-1 TRBV19 - ASSIFAERPTEAF
TRBJ2-1 TRBV6-5 TRBD2 ASTHGGGAYNEQF
TRBJ2-5 TRBV5-8 - ASSLWGELSETQY
TRBJ1-2 TRBV6-6 - ASSYSAGGYT
TRBJ1-1 TRBV6-1 - ASSEVLLLNTEAF
TRBJ1-2 TRBV18 - ASADSYLNYGYT
TRBJ2-7 TRBV5-1 TRBD2 ASSFSGDEQY